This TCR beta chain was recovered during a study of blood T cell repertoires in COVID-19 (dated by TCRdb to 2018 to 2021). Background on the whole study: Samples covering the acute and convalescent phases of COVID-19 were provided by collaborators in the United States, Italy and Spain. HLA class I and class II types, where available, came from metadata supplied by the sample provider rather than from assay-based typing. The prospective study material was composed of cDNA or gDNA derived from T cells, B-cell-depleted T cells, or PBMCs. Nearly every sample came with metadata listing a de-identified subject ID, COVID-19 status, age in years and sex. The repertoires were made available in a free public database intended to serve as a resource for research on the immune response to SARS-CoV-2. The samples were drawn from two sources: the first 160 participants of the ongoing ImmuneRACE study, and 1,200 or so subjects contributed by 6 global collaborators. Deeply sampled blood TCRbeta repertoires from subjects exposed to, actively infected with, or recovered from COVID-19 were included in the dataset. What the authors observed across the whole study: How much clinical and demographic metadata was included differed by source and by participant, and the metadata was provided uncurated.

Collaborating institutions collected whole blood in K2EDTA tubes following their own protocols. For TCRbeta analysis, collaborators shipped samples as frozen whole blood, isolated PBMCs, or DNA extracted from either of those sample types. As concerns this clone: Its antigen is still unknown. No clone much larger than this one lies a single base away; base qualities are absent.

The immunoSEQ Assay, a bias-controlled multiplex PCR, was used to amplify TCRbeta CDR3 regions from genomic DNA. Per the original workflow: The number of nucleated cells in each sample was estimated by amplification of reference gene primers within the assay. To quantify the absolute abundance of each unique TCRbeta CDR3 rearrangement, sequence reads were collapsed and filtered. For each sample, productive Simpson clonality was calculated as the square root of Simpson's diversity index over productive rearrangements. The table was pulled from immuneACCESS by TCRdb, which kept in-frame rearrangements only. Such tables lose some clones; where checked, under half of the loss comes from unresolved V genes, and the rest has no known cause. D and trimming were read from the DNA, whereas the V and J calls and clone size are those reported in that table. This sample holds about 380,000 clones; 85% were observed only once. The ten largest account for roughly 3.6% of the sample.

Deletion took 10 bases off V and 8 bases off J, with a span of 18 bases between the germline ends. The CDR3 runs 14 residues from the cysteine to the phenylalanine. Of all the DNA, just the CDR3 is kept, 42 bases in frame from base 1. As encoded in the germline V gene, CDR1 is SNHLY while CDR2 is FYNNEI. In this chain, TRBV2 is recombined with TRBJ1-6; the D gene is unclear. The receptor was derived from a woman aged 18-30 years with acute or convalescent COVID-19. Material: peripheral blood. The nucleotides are TGTGCCAATCAGGACGGCTCAGCGGATTCACCCCTCCACTTT. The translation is CANQDGSADSPLHF.